These T cell receptor beta chains were read from a single sample in a study of shared clonotypes between healthy human individuals. Data came from immunoSEQ multiplex PCR; TCRdb stores just in-frame clones and leaves some out. The sample lists around 480,000 clones, roughly 79% occurring once. The sequenced sample consisted of PBMCs. The receptors derive from a woman in her thirties or forties in good health. Some clones in this sample may be carry-over from other donors' samples. Each CDR3 is given with its conserved first and last residue. A D gene is named only where the DNA matches it firmly. Some rows mark clone size as missing; the rest say once, few, many or name a class of expanded clone.

TRBV6-4	-	-	TRBJ2-1	TGTGCCAGCTCACCACCTTACAATGAGCAGTTCTTC	CASSPPYNEQFF
TRBV7-2	-	-	TRBJ1-1	TGTGCCAGCAGCCCCCGGGGCGCTTTGGGGGACACTGAAGCTTTCTTT	CASSPRGALGDTEAFF
TRBV5-1	-	-	TRBJ2-1	TGCGCCAGCAGCTTGGCCTTCGGGCAACCCAATGAGCAGTTCTTC	CASSLAFGQPNEQFF
TRBV19	TRBD1	few	TRBJ1-5	TGTGCCACCAGGACAGGACTTTATAGCAATCAGCCCCAGCATTTT	CATRTGLYSNQPQHF
TRBV19	TRBD2	-	TRBJ2-3	TGTGCCAGTAGCCTCGGACCCGGGGGGGGCACAGATACGCAGTATTTT	CASSLGPGGGTDTQYF
TRBV10-3	TRBD2	many	TRBJ2-7	TGTGCCATCAGCTTAGCGGGAGGATACGAGCAGTACTTC	CAISLAGGYEQYF
TRBV7-2	-	-	TRBJ2-2	TGTGCCAGCAGCTTACACAGGGTAGACACCGGGGAGCTGTTTTTT	CASSLHRVDTGELFF
TRBV28	-	-	TRBJ2-5	TGTGCCAGCAGTCTTTCTAGTCCTCTGGGGACCCAGTACTTC	CASSLSSPLGTQYF
TRBV10-3	-	-	TRBJ2-7	TGTGCCATCAGTGTTAGCCTCGGGGGCTCCTACGAGCAGTACTTC	CAISVSLGGSYEQYF
TRBV9	-	-	TRBJ2-5	TGTGCCAGCAGCGTAGAGGCAGGGTGGGAGACCCAGTACTTC	CASSVEAGWETQYF
TRBV10-1	-	few	TRBJ2-7	TGCGCCAGCAGTGGCAGACAAGCCCCATCCTACGAGCAGTACTTC	CASSGRQAPSYEQYF
TRBV18	TRBD2	-	TRBJ2-3	TGTGCCAGCTCACCCCGGGAGGACAGCACAGATACGCAGTATTTT	CASSPREDSTDTQYF
TRBV7-8	-	-	TRBJ2-2	TGTGCCGACGGGACCTCACAATGGGCCCACACCGGGGAGCTGTTTTTT	CADGTSQWAHTGELFF
TRBV15	-	few	TRBJ2-7	TGTGCCACCAGCAGAGACGCTACCTACGAGCAGTACTTC	CATSRDATYEQYF
TRBV7-6	TRBD2	-	TRBJ2-2	TGTGCCAGCAGCTTAGCGGTCCGGGGGGCCGGGGAGCTGTTTTTT	CASSLAVRGAGELFF
TRBV7-3	-	-	TRBJ2-1	TGTGCCAGCAGCGTAACATATTCCAATGAGCAGTTCTTC	CASSVTYSNEQFF
TRBV4-1	TRBD1	-	TRBJ1-5	TGCGCCAGCAGCCAATTTACAGGGGGCCTTGATAGCAATCAGCCCCAGCATTTT	CASSQFTGGLDSNQPQHF
TRBV30	TRBD2	-	TRBJ2-5	TGTGCCTGGAGTCTAGCGGGAGGGGGGGAGACCCAGTACTTC	CAWSLAGGGETQYF
TRBV15	TRBD2	few	TRBJ2-1	TGTGCCACCAGCAGAGGTAGCGGGAGGGCCTACAATGAGCAGTTCTTC	CATSRGSGRAYNEQFF
TRBV29-1	-	-	TRBJ2-2	TGCAGCGGTAGAATAGGAGGGCGAAACACCGGGGAGCTGTTTTTT	CSGRIGGRNTGELFF
TRBV6-1	-	-	TRBJ2-5	TGTGCCAGCAGTGAGGGTACCCAAGAGACCCAGTACTTC	CASSEGTQETQYF
TRBV7-9	TRBD1	-	TRBJ2-7	TGTGCCAGCAGCGCGCCGGGACAGGGCTACGAGCAGTACTTC	CASSAPGQGYEQYF
TRBV5-6	TRBD2	-	TRBJ2-5	TGTGCCAGCAGCTTCACTAGCGCTGAGGAGACCCAGTACTTC	CASSFTSAEETQYF
TRBV27	-	-	TRBJ2-5	TGTGCCAGCAGTCCCCCCGGGGTACGAGAGACCCAGTACTTC	CASSPPGVRETQYF
TRBV28	-	-	TRBJ2-7	TGTGCCAGCAGTCAAGGACCCAGCTACGAGCAGTACTTC	CASSQGPSYEQYF
TRBV18	TRBD2	-	TRBJ2-3	TGTGCCAGCTCAATGCGGGAGCGGTCTGATACGCAGTATTTT	CASSMRERSDTQYF